These 3 T cell receptor beta chains were all obtained from the same sample, sequenced in a study of T cell responses to AZD1222 COVID-19 vaccine. Generated by immunoSEQ multiplex PCR, the TCRdb table keeps only in-frame clones and is missing some. The sample has about 97,000 clones; 91% are singletons. The sample consisted of peripheral blood, taken on day 0 of AZD1222 vaccination. The receptors stem from an adult in good health.

This rearrangement joins TRBV27 to TRBJ2-3; D is perhaps TRBD1 (6 bases). Germline-derived CDR1 and CDR2 are MNHEY and SMNVEV (reference sequence). The CDR3 runs to 15 residues. V gave up 1 base and J gave up 2 bases, with 10 bases separating them. The CDR3 loop reads CASSLWGQDTDTQYF. CDR3 nucleotides: TGTGCCAGCAGTTTATGGGGGCAGGACACAGATACGCAGTATTTT.

This rearrangement joins TRBV10-1 to TRBJ1-2; D is ambiguous. Germline CDR1 is WNHNN and CDR2 is SYGVQD (reference sequence). Trimming removed 6 bases from V and 8 bases from J, with 19 bases in between. The CDR3 runs to 14 residues. CDR3 nucleotides: TGCGCCAGCAGCCGGACCACCCCGTGGGTAGGCTACACCTTC. Translation gives CASSRTTPWVGYTF.

The gene calls are TRBV5-5 and TRBJ2-3; D uncertain. With 3 bases removed from V and 9 bases from J, the gap between germline ends came to 11 bases. Germline V gives CDR1 SGHKS, CDR2 YYEKEE (reference sequence). The CDR3 runs 12 residues. The CDR3 is CASSYGTQTQYF. As DNA, the CDR3 is TGTGCCAGCAGCTACGGAACGCAGACGCAGTATTTT.